These 20 T cell receptor beta chains share one sample of origin, sequenced in a study of T-cell reconstitution after alpha-beta-depleted transplantation in children (dated by TCRdb to the mid-2010s). The sample's treatment or condition label is to be understood as: allogeneic hematopoietic cell transplantation with graft depleted of TCRalphabeta T cells and CD19 B cells. The library was obtained by PCR. The data were produced on an Illumina HiSeq 2500. To normalize quantification of the TCRbeta repertoire, the TCR libraries were built with molecular barcoding that relied on unique molecular identifiers. TCRdb redid the processing of the public reads, applying fastp at Q25 and MiXCR, and retained in-frame beta chains. Here each entry gathers all rows of one CDR3 protein and keeps the most common genes and DNA. This sample holds 350,000 to 500,000 distinct CDR3 sequences; about 40% were observed only once. The ten largest clones take up 25% to 30% of the sample.

The starting material was PBMCs, obtained before TCRalphabeta/CD19-depleted stem cell transplant. The receptors come from a girl aged 2 to 10 with aplastic anemia, due to receive a stem cell transplant.

The chain carries TRBV6-5 and TRBJ2-3; D remains ambiguous. Germline V gene data show CDR1 as MNHEY and CDR2 as SVGAGI. The CDR3 length is 15 residues. Trimming removed 0 bases at V and 4 bases at J, with 11 bases between. The CDR3 bases are TGTGCCAGCAGTTACTCGATTCTAGTGTCAGATACGCAGTATTTT. Amino acid sequence: CASSYSILVSDTQYF.

This chain connects TRBV27 to TRBJ2-1; D unclear. The ends were cut back, 2 bases at V and 6 bases at J, with 11 bases in the middle. This CDR3 contains 14 residues. Germline V gene lookup returns CDR1 MNHEY and CDR2 SMNVEV (reference sequence). The CDR3 sequence is CASSLLAVANEQFF. CDR3 nucleotides: TGTGCCAGCAGTTTACTGGCGGTAGCCAATGAGCAGTTCTTC.

This clonotype was observed a single time. The chain uses TRBV7-9 and TRBJ2-5, with 11 nucleotides matching TRBD2. Germline CDR1 reads SEHNR; CDR2 reads FQNEAQ (reference sequence). The J segment lost 3 bases and the V segment lost 4 bases, leaving 7 bases of the junction unmatched. The CDR3 has 16 amino acids. The CDR3 nucleotides read TGTGCCAGCAGCTCAGGGGGGGGACTAGCGGAAGAGACCCAGTACTTC. Translation gives CASSSGGGLAEETQYF. The whole variable domain, remainder taken from reference TRBV7-9 and TRBJ2-5, is DTGVSQNPRHKITKRGQNVTFRCDPISEHNRLYWYRQTLGQGPEFLTYFQNEAQLEKSRLLSDRFSAERPKGSFSTLEIQRTEQGDSAMYLCASSSGGGLAEETQYFGPGTRLLVL.

This chain joins TRBV4-2 and TRBJ2-7, with 14 positions matching TRBD2. In germline, CDR1 is LGHNA, CDR2 YNFKEQ. Trimming removed 4 bases from V and 0 bases from J; junction bases left unmatched: 8. The CDR3 contains 18 residues. CDR3: CASSPRLAGGPNSYEQYF. The CDR3 DNA sequence: TGTGCCAGCAGCCCTCGACTAGCGGGAGGGCCTAACTCCTACGAGCAGTACTTC.

This clonotype turned up a few times. The CDR3 sequence: CASSPRGGGETQYF. Written as DNA, the CDR3 is TGTGCCAGCAGCCCCAGGGGTGGCGGGGAGACCCAGTACTTC. The chain employs TRBV12-3 or TRBV12-4 and TRBJ2-5; D is possibly TRBD1 (6 bases). The CDR3 runs 14 residues. The V end was cut by 6 bases, the J end by 5 bases, with 16 bases between.

This sequence joins TRBV29-1 and TRBJ1-1, with D possibly matching TRBD1 (6 bases). V was pared by 7 bases and J by 2 bases, with 17 bases between. CDR1 is SQVTM, CDR2 ANQGSEA, per germline. There are 14 residues in the CDR3. The CDR3 loop is CSARIGQRNTEAFF. The CDR3 DNA reads as TGCAGCGCCCGAATAGGACAGAGAAACACTGAAGCTTTCTTT.

The rearrangement uses TRBV19 and TRBJ2-3; 8 bases are shared with TRBD2. V gave up 3 bases and J gave up 2 bases; unmatched junction bases: 4. Germline lookup yields CDR1 LNHDA and CDR2 SQIVND (reference sequence). CDR3 size: 15 residues. The DNA for the CDR3 is TGTGCCAGTAGTATGCGGGGGGCCTTCACAGATACGCAGTATTTT. Protein sequence: CASSMRGAFTDTQYF.

This clonotype has ten or more counts. This sequence joins TRBV20-1 and TRBJ2-5; 8 bases are a match to TRBD1. Germline CDR1 DFQATT, CDR2 SNEGSKA (reference sequence). The CDR3 is made up of 16 amino acids. Trimming at V came to 2 bases and at J to 0 bases, leaving 8 bases not matched to a gene. CDR3 residues: CSARKDGQGNQETQYF. The CDR3 bases are TGCAGTGCTAGAAAGGATGGACAGGGTAACCAAGAGACCCAGTACTTC.

This sequence joins TRBV29-1 and TRBJ2-1; TRBD1 might be the D (6 bases). The V end lost 6 bases, the J end lost 0 bases, and 18 bases lay between the germline ends. This CDR3 spans 16 amino acids. Germline-derived CDR1 and CDR2 are SQVTM and ANQGSEA. The CDR3 bases are TGCAGCGTCCCACTTGGGGACAAAAGCTCCTACAATGAGCAGTTCTTC. Translated: CSVPLGDKSSYNEQFF.

This clonotype was counted many times. The CDR3 region is CASSLAQGASNQPQHF. For the CDR3, the DNA is TGTGCCAGCAGCTTAGCGCAGGGGGCGAGCAATCAGCCCCAGCATTTT. The V and J genes are TRBV7-8 and TRBJ1-5, with TRBD1 identical over 8 bases. The junction had 2 bases not matched to a gene; V was cut back by 0 bases and J by 1 base. There are 16 residues in the CDR3. The germline CDR1 and CDR2 sequences are SGHVS and FQNEAQ.

This clonotype has ten or more counts. The chain recombines TRBV18 with TRBJ2-5; D uncertain. CDR3 length equals 14 residues. Germline V CDR1 and CDR2: KGHSH, LQKENI. V lost 6 bases and J 2 bases, leaving 13 bases between the germline ends. CDR3 region: CASSSSLGQETQYF. The CDR3 DNA sequence: TGTGCCAGCTCCTCCTCCCTAGGACAAGAGACCCAGTACTTC.

This clonotype occurred many times. The chain combines TRBV7-2 with TRBJ2-3; TRBD2 is a possible D gene (6 bases). CDR1 and CDR2 from the germline V gene are SGHTA and FQGNSA. The CDR3 spans 14 residues. V was pared by 1 base and J by 5 bases, with 10 bases between. CDR3 sequence: CASSLGLGVDTQYF. CDR3 bases: TGTGCCAGCAGCTTAGGACTAGGGGTAGATACGCAGTATTTT.

The rearrangement joins TRBV7-9 to TRBJ1-2; D is ambiguous. The CDR3 sequence is 12 residues long. Germline V gene lookup returns CDR1 SEHNR and CDR2 FQNEAQ (reference sequence). V gave up 5 bases and J gave up 0 bases, with 4 bases separating them. CDR3 protein: CASSKTNYGYTF. CDR3 coding DNA: TGTGCCAGCAGCAAGACTAACTATGGCTACACCTTC.

The chain has TRBV6-5 and TRBJ2-1, with 14 positions matching TRBD2. V trimming: 6 bases; J trimming: 0 bases; junction bases outside the gene matches: 7. The CDR3 length is 18 residues. The germline gives CDR1 MNHEY, CDR2 SVGAGI. CDR3 sequence (DNA): TGTGCCAGCAGCTACGGGACTAGCGGGGGAGGCTCCTACAATGAGCAGTTCTTC. This gives the protein CASSYGTSGGGSYNEQFF.

The V and J genes are TRBV28 and TRBJ1-1, with TRBD1 matching 9 bases. The germline V gene encodes CDR1 MDHEN and CDR2 SYDVKM. Trimming took 2 bases from V and 3 from J; bases not matched to a gene: 4. This CDR3 region has 15 residues. The CDR3 here is CASSLLGQGYTEAFF. CDR3 in DNA: TGTGCCAGCAGTTTACTCGGACAGGGGTACACTGAAGCTTTCTTT.

This rearrangement joins TRBV6-5 to TRBJ2-7; perhaps TRBD1 as D (6 bases). The V end was cut by 0 bases, the J end by 5 bases, with 17 bases between. The CDR3 length is 16 residues. Per the germline V gene, CDR1 is MNHEY and CDR2 is SVGAGI. DNA for the CDR3: TGTGCCAGCAGTTACTCGCCAACACAGGGCGCCAACGAGCAGTACTTC. The encoded protein is CASSYSPTQGANEQYF.

The V and J genes are TRBV4-1 and TRBJ2-1, with D possibly being TRBD2 (5 bases). Germline values: CDR1 MGHRA, CDR2 YSYEKL. CDR3 size: 16 residues. V lost 1 base and J lost 0, with 10 bases in between. For the CDR3, the DNA is TGCGCCAGCAGCCAAGGATCGGGGAGCTCCTACAATGAGCAGTTCTTC. Its protein product is CASSQGSGSSYNEQFF.

This clonotype appeared many times. The V and J genes are TRBV20-1 and TRBJ2-1; TRBD1 or TRBD2 may be the D gene (6 bases each). V lost 0 bases and J lost 10, with 22 bases in between. CDR1 and CDR2 (germline): DFQATT, SNEGSKA (reference sequence). This CDR3 is built from 16 residues. The CDR3 loop reads CSARDGGFADHREQFF. DNA of the CDR3: TGCAGTGCTAGAGACGGGGGCTTCGCCGATCACAGAGAGCAGTTCTTC.

In its sample, this clonotype was seen many times. V usage is TRBV12-3 or TRBV12-4 and J usage is TRBJ1-2, with 10 bases aligning to TRBD1. V lost 5 bases to trimming and J lost 0 bases; unmatched junction nucleotides: 9. This CDR3 spans 17 amino acids. The CDR3 DNA reads as TGTGCCAGCAGTCCCCGGGACAGGGGCCGAACTAACTATGGCTACACCTTC. It encodes CASSPRDRGRTNYGYTF.

The chain has TRBV20-1 and TRBJ2-7; 15 bases match TRBD2. The J segment lost 0 bases and the V segment lost 3 bases, leaving 12 bases of the junction unmatched. CDR3 size: 19 residues. The germline V gene encodes CDR1 DFQATT and CDR2 SNEGSKA (reference sequence). CDR3 nucleotides: TGCAGTGCTAGCCCCCTCCCTGGGACTAGCGGGGGGCCCTCCTACGAGCAGTACTTC. As protein: CSASPLPGTSGGPSYEQYF.